This record looks at one T cell receptor (beta chain) sequence and its context. The antigen is unknown. The data were obtained in a study of cytomegalovirus exposure and HLA in healthy donors. General study points: Reported results showed that the classifier diagnosed cytomegalovirus status with high specificity and sensitivity. A missense variant in DCLRE1C was later tied to TCR beta V- and J-gene trimming.

The PCR ran on 60 Vbeta and 13 Jbeta primers. Using immunoSEQ multiplex PCR, the repertoire was profiled, and TCRdb retains in-frame clones only, with some absent. The sample lists around 170,000 clones, more than 70% occurring once. The germline gives CDR1 MGHRA, CDR2 YSYEKL. Trimming stripped 3 bases from V and 8 bases from J, with 22 bases between. The CDR3 extends over 16 amino acids. V usage is TRBV4-1 and J usage is TRBJ1-1; possibly TRBD1 for D (6 bases). Input material: PBMCs. This TCR was sampled from a boy younger than 10 in good health and CMV-seronegative. The CDR3 spells CASSQTGRGGLTEAFF. DNA for the CDR3: TGCGCCAGCAGCCAGACCGGTCGGGGGGGGCTAACCGAAGCTTTCTTT.